This T cell receptor beta chain was identified during a study of cytomegalovirus exposure and HLA in healthy donors. Study results and caveats: Highly shared variants forming one cluster were likely a sequencing artifact.

PCR involved 60 Vbeta and 13 Jbeta primers. Using immunoSEQ multiplex PCR, the repertoire was profiled, and TCRdb retains in-frame clones only, with some absent. In the table there are over 150,000 clones, around 70% of which are singletons. Turning to this clone: Its antigen is unidentified.

The CDR3 covers 12 residues. V lost 6 bases and J 0 bases, leaving 6 bases between the germline ends. Germline V lookup: CDR1 SEHNR, CDR2 FQNEAQ (reference sequence). The chain is built from TRBV7-9 and TRBJ2-7; D not certain. The sequence derives from a man aged 30-40 years in good health and CMV-seronegative. Sequencing input: PBMCs. As DNA, the CDR3 is TGTGCCAGCAGTAAAATCTCCTACGAGCAGTACTTC. Amino acid sequence: CASSKISYEQYF.